This TCR beta chain was captured by sequencing in a study of T-cell reconstitution after alpha-beta-depleted transplantation in children. Unique molecular identifiers were incorporated when the TCRbeta library was constructed. TCRdb ran MiXCR on the PCR reads and lists one entry per CDR3 protein. The table shows around 670,000 distinct CDR3 sequences, with about an eighth occurring only once. Study findings and constraints: Most T-cell counts and diversity one year after the transplant came from T cells that were newly produced. Approximately two months post-transplant, alpha-beta T cells reportedly originated from several hundred expanded graft clones.

This clonotype was picked up a small number of times. What it binds is not known. In germline, CDR1 is SQVTM, CDR2 ANQGSEA. The CDR3 loop spans 14 amino acids. V trimming: 6 bases; J trimming: 4 bases; junction bases outside the gene matches: 11. This specimen consisted of PBMCs, obtained before TCRalphabeta/CD19-depleted stem cell transplant. This chain connects TRBV29-1 to TRBJ1-1, with 7 bases lining up with TRBD1. This sequence was found in a girl aged 2-9 years with congenital amegakaryocytic thrombocytopenia, due to receive a stem cell transplant. The CDR3 is CSVGSTGLVTEAFF. CDR3 sequence (DNA): TGCAGCGTAGGATCGACAGGGTTGGTCACTGAAGCTTTCTTT.